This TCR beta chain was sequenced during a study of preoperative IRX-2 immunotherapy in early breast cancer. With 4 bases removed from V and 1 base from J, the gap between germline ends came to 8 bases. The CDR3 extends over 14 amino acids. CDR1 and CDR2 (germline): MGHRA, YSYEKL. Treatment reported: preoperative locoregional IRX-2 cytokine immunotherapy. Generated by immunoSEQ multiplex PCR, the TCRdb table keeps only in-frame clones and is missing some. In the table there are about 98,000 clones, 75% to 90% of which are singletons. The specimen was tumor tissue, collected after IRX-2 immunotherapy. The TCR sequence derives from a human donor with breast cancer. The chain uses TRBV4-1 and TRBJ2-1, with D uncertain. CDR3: CASSPPGSYNEQFF. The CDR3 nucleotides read TGCGCCAGCAGCCCACCGGGTTCCTACAATGAGCAGTTCTTC.